This note documents a single TCR beta chain sequence. Its target is unknown. V was trimmed by 1 base and J by 1 base, leaving 10 bases between them. The CDR3 is 15 amino acids. The germline gives CDR1 MNHNS, CDR2 SASEGT. This sample is part of a study of T cell clonotyping in hematopoietic cell transplantation. Study conclusions and caveats: CD4 and CD8 repertoire contributions could not be separated without sorting.

TCRdb's table, derived via immunoSEQ multiplex PCR, lists solely in-frame clones and lacks some. The repertoire holds 30,000 to 45,000 clones, about 87% seen once, with almost 2% in the top ten. Sample: peripheral blood mononuclear cells. This clonotype was sampled from a middle-aged woman in good health. Some clones in this sample may be carry-over from other donors' samples. V gene TRBV6-1 combines with J gene TRBJ1-1; D is possibly TRBD1 (5 bases). CDR3 in amino acids: CASSEGGAGNTEAFF. The DNA for the CDR3 is TGTGCCAGCAGTGAAGGAGGGGCTGGGAACACTGAAGCTTTCTTT.